This T cell receptor beta chain appears in the sequencing data of a study of blood T cell repertoires in COVID-19. On the study more broadly: Samples taken during acute and convalescent COVID-19 were collected in the United States, Italy and Spain. Sources were T cells, B-cell-depleted T cells, or PBMCs; the material itself was cDNA or gDNA.

The CDR3 is 15 amino acids. Germline V gene lookup returns CDR1 SGDLS and CDR2 YYNGEE. The ends were cut back, 5 bases at V and 0 bases at J, with 9 bases in the middle. Seattle's enrolled individuals joined amid active infection and were then monitored longitudinally. Sequencing used immunoSEQ multiplex PCR; TCRdb keeps in-frame clones, though not all of them. Here the sample spans 200,000 or so clones, more than 75% being singletons. The TCR sequence derives from a person aged 65 to 85 with COVID-19, enrolled during active disease. This rearrangement joins TRBV9 to TRBJ2-6; a possible D gene is TRBD2 (5 bases). The sequencing sample was made of peripheral blood. The CDR3 loop reads CASRRGGSGANVLTF. Written as DNA, the CDR3 is TGTGCCAGCAGAAGAGGAGGCTCTGGGGCCAACGTCCTGACTTTC.